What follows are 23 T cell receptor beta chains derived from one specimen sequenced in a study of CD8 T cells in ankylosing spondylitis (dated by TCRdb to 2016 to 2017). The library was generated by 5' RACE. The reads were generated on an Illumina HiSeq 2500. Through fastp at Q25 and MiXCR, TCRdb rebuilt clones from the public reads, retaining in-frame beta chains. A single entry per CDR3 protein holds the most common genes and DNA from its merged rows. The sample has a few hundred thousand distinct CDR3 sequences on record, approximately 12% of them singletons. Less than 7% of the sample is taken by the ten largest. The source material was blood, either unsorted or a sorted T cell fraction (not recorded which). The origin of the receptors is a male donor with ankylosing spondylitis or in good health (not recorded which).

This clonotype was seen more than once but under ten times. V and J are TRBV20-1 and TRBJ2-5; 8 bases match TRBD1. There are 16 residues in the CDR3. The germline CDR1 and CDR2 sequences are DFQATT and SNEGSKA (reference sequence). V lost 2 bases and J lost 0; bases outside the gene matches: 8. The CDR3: CSARSDRGLYQETQYF. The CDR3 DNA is TGCAGTGCTAGAAGTGACAGGGGTTTGTACCAAGAGACCCAGTACTTC.

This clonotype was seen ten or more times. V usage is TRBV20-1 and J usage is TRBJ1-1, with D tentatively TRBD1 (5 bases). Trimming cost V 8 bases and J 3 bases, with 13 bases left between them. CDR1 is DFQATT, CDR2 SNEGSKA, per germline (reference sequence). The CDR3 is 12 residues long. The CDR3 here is CSPLRGDTEAFF. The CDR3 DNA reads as TGCAGTCCACTTCGGGGGGACACTGAAGCTTTCTTT.

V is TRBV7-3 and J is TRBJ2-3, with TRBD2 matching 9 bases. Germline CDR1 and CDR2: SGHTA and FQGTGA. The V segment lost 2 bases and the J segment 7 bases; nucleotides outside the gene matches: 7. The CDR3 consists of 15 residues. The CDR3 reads CASSLAGGVVNTQYF. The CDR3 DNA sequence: TGTGCCAGCAGCTTAGCGGGAGGGGTGGTGAATACGCAGTATTTT.

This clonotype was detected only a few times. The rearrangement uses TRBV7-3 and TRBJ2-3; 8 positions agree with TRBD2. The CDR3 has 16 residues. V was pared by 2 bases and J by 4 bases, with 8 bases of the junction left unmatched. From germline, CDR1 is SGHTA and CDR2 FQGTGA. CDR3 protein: CASSLVGTSFSDTQYF. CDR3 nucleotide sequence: TGTGCCAGCAGCTTAGTTGGGACTAGTTTTTCAGATACGCAGTATTTT.

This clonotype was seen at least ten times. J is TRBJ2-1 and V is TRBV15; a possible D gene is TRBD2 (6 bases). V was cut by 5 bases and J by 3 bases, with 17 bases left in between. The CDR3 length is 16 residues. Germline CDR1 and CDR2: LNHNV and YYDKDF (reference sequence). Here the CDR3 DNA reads TGTGCCACCAGCCCGGGCATAGCGGCGGACTACAATGAGCAGTTCTTC. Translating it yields CATSPGIAADYNEQFF.

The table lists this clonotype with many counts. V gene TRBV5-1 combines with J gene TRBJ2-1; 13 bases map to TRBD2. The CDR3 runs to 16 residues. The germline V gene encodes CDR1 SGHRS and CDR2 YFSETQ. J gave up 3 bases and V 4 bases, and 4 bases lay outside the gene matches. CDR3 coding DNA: TGCGCCAGCAGCATCCGGACTAGCGGGAGCTACAATGAGCAGTTCTTC. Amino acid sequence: CASSIRTSGSYNEQFF.

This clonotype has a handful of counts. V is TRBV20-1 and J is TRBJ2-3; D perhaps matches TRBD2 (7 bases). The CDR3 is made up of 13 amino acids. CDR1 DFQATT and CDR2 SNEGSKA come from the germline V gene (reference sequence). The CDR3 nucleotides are TGCAGCGTCAAAAGGGGGGGAACAGATACGCAGTATTTT. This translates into CSVKRGGTDTQYF.

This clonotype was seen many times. CDR3 bases: TGTGCCAGCAGTTACGCGGGGGGGACTAGTACCAATGAGCAGTTCTTC. It encodes CASSYAGGTSTNEQFF. This sequence joins TRBV6-5 and TRBJ2-1, with TRBD2 matching 9 bases. V shed 2 bases and J 6 bases; nucleotides not matched to a gene: 8. The V gene's germline CDR1 is MNHEY and CDR2 SVGAGI. The CDR3 sequence is 16 residues long.

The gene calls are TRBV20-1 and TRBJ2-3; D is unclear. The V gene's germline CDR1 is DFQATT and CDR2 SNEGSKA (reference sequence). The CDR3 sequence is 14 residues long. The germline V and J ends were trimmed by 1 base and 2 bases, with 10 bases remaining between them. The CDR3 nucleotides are TGCAGTGCTAGAGGTGATGGCCCCACAGATACGCAGTATTTT. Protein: CSARGDGPTDTQYF.

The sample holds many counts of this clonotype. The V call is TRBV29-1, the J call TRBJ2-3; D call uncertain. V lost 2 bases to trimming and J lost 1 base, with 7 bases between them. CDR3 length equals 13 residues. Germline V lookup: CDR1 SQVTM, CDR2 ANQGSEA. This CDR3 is CSVELWGTDTQYF. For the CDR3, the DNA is TGCAGCGTTGAATTGTGGGGCACAGATACGCAGTATTTT.

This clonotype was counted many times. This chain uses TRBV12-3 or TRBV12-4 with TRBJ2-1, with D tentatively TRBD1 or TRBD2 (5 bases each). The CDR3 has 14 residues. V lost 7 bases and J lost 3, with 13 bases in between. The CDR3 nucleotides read TGTGCCAGCACCTTCTGGGGGAGCTACAATGAGCAGTTCTTC. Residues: CASTFWGSYNEQFF.

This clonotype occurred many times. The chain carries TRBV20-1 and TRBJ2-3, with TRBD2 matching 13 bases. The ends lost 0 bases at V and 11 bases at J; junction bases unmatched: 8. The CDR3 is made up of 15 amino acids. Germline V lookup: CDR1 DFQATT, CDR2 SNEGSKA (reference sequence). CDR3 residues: CSARDRLAGGLGQYF. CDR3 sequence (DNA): TGCAGTGCTAGAGACCGACTAGCGGGAGGATTGGGGCAGTATTTT.

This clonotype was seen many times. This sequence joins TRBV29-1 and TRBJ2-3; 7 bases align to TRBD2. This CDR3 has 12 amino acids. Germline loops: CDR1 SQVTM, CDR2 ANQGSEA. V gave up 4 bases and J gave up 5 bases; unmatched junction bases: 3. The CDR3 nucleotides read TGCAGCGTTGCAGGGAGGGGAGATACGCAGTATTTT. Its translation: CSVAGRGDTQYF.

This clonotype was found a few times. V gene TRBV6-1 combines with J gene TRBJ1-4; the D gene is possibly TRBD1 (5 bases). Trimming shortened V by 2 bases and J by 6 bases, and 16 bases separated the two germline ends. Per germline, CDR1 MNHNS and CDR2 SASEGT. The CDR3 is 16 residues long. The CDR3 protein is CASSEYRSRGDEKLFF. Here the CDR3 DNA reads TGTGCCAGCAGTGAATACCGGAGCCGAGGGGATGAAAAACTGTTTTTT.

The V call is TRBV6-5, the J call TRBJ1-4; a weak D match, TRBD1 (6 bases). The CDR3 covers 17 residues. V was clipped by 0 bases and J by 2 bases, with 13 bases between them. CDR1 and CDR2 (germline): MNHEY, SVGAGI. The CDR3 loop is CASSYSGGQRTNEKLFF. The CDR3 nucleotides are TGTGCCAGCAGTTACTCGGGGGGGCAGAGGACTAATGAAAAACTGTTTTTT.

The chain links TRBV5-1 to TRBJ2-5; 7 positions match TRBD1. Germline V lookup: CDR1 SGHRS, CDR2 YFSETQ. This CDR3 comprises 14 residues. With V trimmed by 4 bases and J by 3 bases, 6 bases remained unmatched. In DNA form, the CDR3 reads TGCGCCAGCAGCGATGACACAGGGGAAGAGACCCAGTACTTC. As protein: CASSDDTGEETQYF.

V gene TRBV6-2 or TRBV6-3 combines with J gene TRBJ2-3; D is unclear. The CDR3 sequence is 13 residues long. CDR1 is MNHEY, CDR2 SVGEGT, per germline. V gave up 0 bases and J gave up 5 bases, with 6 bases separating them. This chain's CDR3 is CASSYSNVDTQYF. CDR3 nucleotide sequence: TGTGCCAGCAGTTACTCGAATGTAGATACGCAGTATTTT.

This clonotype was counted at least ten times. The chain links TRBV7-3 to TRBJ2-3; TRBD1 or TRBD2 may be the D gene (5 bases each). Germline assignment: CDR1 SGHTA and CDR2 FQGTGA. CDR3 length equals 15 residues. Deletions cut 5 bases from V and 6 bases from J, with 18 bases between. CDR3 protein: CASSPRGRLGDTQYF. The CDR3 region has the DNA TGTGCCAGCAGCCCCCGGGGCCGACTTGGGGATACGCAGTATTTT.

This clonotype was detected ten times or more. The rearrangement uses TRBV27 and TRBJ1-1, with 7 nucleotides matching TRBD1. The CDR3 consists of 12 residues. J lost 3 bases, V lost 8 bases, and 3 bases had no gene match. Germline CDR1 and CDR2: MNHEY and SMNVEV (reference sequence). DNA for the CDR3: TGTGCCAGCGCCAGGGGGGACACTGAAGCTTTCTTT. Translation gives CASARGDTEAFF.

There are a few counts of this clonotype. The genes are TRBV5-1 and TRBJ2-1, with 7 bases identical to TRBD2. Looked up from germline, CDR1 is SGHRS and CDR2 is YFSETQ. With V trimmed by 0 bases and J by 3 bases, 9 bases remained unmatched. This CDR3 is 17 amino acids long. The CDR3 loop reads CASSLGWREQIYNEQFF. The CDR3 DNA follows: TGCGCCAGCAGCTTGGGTTGGCGGGAGCAAATCTACAATGAGCAGTTCTTC. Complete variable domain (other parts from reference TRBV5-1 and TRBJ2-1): KAGVTQTPRYLIKTRGQQVTLSCSPISGHRSVSWYQQTPGQGLQFLFEYFSETQRNKGNFPGRFSGRQFSNSRSEMNVSTLELGDSALYLCASSLGWREQIYNEQFFGPGTRLTVL.

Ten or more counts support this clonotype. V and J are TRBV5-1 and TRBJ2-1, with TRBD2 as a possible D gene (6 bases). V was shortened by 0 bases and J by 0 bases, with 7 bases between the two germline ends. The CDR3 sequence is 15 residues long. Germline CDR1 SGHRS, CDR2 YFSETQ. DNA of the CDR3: TGCGCCAGCAGCTTGGTCGGGAGCTCCTACAATGAGCAGTTCTTC. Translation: CASSLVGSSYNEQFF.

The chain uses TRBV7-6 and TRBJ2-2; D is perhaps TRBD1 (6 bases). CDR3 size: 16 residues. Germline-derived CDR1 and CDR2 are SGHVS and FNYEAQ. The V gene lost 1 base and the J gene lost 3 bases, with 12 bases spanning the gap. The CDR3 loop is CASSLGGHRDTGELFF. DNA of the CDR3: TGTGCCAGCAGCTTAGGGGGACACAGAGACACCGGGGAGCTGTTTTTT.

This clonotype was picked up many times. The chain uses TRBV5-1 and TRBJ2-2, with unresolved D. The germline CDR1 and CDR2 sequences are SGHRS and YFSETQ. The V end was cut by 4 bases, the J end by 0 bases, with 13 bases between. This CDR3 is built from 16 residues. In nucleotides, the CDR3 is TGCGCCAGCAGCCTTACGCGCGGCGCGAACACCGGGGAGCTGTTTTTT. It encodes CASSLTRGANTGELFF.